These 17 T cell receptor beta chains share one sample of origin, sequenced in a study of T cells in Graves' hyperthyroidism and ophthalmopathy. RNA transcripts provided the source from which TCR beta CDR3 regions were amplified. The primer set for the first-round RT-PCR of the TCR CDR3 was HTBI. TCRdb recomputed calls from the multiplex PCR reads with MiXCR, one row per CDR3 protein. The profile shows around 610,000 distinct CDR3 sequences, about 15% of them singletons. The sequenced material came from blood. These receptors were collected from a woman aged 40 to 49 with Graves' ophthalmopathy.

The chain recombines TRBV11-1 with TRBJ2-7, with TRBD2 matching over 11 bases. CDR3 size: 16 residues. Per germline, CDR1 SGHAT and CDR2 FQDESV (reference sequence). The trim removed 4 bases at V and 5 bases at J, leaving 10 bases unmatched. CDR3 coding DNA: TGTGCCAGCAGCTCCCAACAGGGACTAGCGGAGAACGAGCAGTACTTC. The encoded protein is CASSSQQGLAENEQYF.

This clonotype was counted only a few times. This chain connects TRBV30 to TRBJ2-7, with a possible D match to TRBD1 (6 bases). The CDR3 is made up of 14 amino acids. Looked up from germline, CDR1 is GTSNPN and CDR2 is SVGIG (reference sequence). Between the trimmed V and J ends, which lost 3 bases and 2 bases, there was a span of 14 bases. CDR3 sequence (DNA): TGTGCCTGGAGCAGGCCCCCAGGGGCCTACGAGCAGTACTTC. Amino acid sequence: CAWSRPPGAYEQYF.

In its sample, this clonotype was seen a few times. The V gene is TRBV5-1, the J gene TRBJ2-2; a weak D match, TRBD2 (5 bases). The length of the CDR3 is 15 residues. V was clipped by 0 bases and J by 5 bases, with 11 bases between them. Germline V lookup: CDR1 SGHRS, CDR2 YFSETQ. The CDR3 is CASSLADRRTGELFF. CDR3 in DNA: TGCGCCAGCAGCTTGGCGGATAGGAGGACCGGGGAGCTGTTTTTT.

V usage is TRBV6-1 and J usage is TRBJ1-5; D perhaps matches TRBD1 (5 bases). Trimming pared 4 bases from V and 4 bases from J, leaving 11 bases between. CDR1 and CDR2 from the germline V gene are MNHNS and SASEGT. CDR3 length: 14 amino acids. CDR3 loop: CASSAGRRNQPQHF. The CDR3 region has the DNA TGTGCCAGCAGTGCGGGACGGCGGAATCAGCCCCAGCATTTT.

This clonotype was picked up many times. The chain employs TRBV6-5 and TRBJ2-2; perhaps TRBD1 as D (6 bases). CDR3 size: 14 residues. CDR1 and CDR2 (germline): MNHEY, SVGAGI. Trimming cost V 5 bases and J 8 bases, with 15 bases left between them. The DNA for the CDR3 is TGTGCCAGCAGTCAGGGGCTAGCCTCTGGGGAGCTGTTTTTT. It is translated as CASSQGLASGELFF.

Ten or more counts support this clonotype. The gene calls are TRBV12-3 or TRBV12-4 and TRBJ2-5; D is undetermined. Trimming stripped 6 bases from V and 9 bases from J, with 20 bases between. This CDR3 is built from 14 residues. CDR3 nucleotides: TGTGCCAGCAGCAAGCCCGAAGTTGTTGGGGCCCAGTACTTC. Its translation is CASSKPEVVGAQYF.

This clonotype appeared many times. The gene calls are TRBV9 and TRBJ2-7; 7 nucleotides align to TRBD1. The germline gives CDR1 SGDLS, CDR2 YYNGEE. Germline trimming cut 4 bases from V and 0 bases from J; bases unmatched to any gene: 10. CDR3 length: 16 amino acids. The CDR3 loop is CASSFSDRENSYEQYF. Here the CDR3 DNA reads TGTGCCAGCAGCTTCTCCGACAGGGAGAACTCCTACGAGCAGTACTTC.

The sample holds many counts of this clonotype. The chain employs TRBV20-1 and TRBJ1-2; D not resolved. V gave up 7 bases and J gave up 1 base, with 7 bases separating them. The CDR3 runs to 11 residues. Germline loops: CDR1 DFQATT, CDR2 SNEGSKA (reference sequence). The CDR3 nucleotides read TGCAGTGTTGGGGTTAACTATGGCTACACCTTC. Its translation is CSVGVNYGYTF.

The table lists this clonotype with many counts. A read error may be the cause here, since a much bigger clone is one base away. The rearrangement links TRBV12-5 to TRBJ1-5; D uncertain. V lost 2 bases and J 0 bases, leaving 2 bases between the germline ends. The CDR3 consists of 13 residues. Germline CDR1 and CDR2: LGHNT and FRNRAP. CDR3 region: CASGLYSNQPQHF. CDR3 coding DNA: TGTGCTAGTGGTTTGTATAGCAATCAGCCCCAGCATTTT.

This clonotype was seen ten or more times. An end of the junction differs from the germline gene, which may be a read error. The CDR3 DNA reads TGCGCCAGCAGCTCCTCGGCCCGGGACTATGTCTTC. Translated: CASSSSARDYVF. This chain uses TRBV4-1 with TRBJ2-7; 7 nucleotides align to TRBD2. Looked up from germline, CDR1 is MGHRA and CDR2 is YSYEKL. The CDR3 length is 12 residues.

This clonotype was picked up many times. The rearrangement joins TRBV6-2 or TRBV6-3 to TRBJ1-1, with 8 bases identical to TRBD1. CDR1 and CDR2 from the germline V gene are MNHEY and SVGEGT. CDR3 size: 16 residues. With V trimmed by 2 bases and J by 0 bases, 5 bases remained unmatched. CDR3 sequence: CASSYGTGPMNTEAFF. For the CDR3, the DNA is TGTGCCAGCAGTTACGGGACAGGACCCATGAACACTGAAGCTTTCTTT.

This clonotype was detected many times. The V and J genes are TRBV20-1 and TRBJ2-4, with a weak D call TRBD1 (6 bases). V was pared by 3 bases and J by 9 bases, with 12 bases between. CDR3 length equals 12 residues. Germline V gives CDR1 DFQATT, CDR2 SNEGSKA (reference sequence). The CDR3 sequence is CSARQTGIIQYF. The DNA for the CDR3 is TGCAGTGCTAGGCAAACAGGGATCATTCAGTACTTC.

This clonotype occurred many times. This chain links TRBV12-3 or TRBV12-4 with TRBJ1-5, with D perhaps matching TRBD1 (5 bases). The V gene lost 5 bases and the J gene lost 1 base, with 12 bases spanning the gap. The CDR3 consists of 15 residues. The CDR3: CASSPRDVSNQPQHF. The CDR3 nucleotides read TGTGCCAGCAGTCCCCGGGACGTGAGCAATCAGCCCCAGCATTTT.

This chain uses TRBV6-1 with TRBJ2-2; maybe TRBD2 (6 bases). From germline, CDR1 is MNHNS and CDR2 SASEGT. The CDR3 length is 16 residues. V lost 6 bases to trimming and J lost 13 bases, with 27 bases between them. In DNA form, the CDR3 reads TGTGCCAGCAGCCCCGGGCTGGGACTCCCCTCCCTTGTGCTGTTTTTT. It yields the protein CASSPGLGLPSLVLFF.

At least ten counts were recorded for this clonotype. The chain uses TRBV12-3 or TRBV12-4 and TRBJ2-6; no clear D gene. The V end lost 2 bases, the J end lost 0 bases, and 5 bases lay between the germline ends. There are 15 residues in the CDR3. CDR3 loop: CASSLYGSGANVLTF. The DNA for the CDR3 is TGTGCCAGCAGTTTATACGGCTCTGGGGCCAACGTCCTGACTTTC.

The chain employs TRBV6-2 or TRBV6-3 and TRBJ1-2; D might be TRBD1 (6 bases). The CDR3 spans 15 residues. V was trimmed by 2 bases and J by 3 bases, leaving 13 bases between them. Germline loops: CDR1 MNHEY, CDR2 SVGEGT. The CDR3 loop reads CASSYRPRTDYGYTF. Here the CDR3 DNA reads TGTGCCAGCAGTTACCGCCCAAGGACAGACTATGGCTACACCTTC.

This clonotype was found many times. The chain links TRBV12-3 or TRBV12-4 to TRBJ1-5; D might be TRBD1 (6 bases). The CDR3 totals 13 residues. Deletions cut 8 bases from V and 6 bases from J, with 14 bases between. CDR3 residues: CASGGGWGQPQHF. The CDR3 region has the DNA TGTGCCAGCGGAGGGGGGTGGGGTCAGCCCCAGCATTTT.